What follows are 28 T cell receptor beta chains derived from one specimen sequenced in a study of blood T cell repertoires in COVID-19. Some clones are missing from TCRdb's copy, which holds only in-frame ones; the method was immunoSEQ multiplex PCR. The data show roughly 78,000 clones, around nine tenths seen once. Sample: peripheral blood. All receptors come from a woman aged 60-75 years with acute or convalescent COVID-19.

The V call is TRBV14, the J call TRBJ2-7, with a tentative D call TRBD2 (5 bases). The length of the CDR3 is 14 residues. The germline V gene has CDR1 SGHDN and CDR2 FVKESK. V was trimmed by 5 bases and J by 7 bases, leaving 18 bases between them. CDR3 DNA: TGTGCCAGCAGCTCAAGTGGGCGGCGGAGGGAGCAGTACTTC. This gives the protein CASSSSGRRREQYF.

This clone has just a few counts. The chain employs TRBV24-1 and TRBJ1-2; a weak D match, TRBD1 (5 bases). V gave up 4 bases and J gave up 7 bases, with 12 bases separating them. Germline values: CDR1 KGHDR, CDR2 SFDVKD. The CDR3 is 13 residues long. The CDR3 DNA sequence: TGTGCCACCAGTGAGACAGTTACGAGTGGCTACACCTTC. Residues: CATSETVTSGYTF.

This sequence joins TRBV11-3 and TRBJ1-1; D possibly corresponds to TRBD1 (5 bases). The germline CDR1 and CDR2 sequences are SGHNT and YENEEA. With 4 bases removed from V and 1 base from J, the gap between germline ends came to 7 bases. The length of the CDR3 is 13 residues. CDR3 sequence reads: CASSWGRNTEAFF. The CDR3 DNA sequence: TGTGCCAGCAGCTGGGGCAGGAACACTGAAGCTTTCTTT. Variable domain in full (rest from reference TRBV11-3 and TRBJ1-1): EAGVVQSPRYKIIEKKQPVAFWCNPISGHNTLYWYLQNLGQGPELLIRYENEEAVDDSQLPKDRFSAERLKGVDSTLKIQPAELGDSAVYLCASSWGRNTEAFFGQGTRLTVV.

The chain is built from TRBV6-2 or TRBV6-3 and TRBJ2-3, with 10 bases fitting TRBD1. Unmatched junction bases numbered 8, after V lost 5 bases and J lost 3 bases. The V gene's germline CDR1 is MNHEY and CDR2 SVGEGT. The CDR3 runs to 16 residues. CDR3 amino acids: CASSAFDRGRTDTQYF. The CDR3, as DNA: TGTGCCAGCAGTGCATTCGACAGGGGGCGTACAGATACGCAGTATTTT.

The chain links TRBV7-9 to TRBJ1-1, with TRBD1 matching over 9 bases. With V trimmed by 5 bases and J by 5 bases, 6 bases remained unmatched. CDR1 is SEHNR and CDR2 is FQNEAQ in the germline V gene (reference sequence). The CDR3 has 14 residues. CDR3 nucleotides: TGTGCCAGCAGCCAGGGACAGGGAGATACTGAAGCTTTCTTT. Residues: CASSQGQGDTEAFF.

The rearrangement links TRBV7-9 to TRBJ1-2, with TRBD1 matching over 7 bases. The CDR3 totals 13 residues. V dropped 5 bases and J dropped 8; count of bases not matched to a gene: 8. In germline, CDR1 is SEHNR, CDR2 FQNEAQ (reference sequence). The CDR3 DNA reads TGTGCCAGCAGCCCACAGGGGACTGGCGGCTACACCTTC. Residues: CASSPQGTGGYTF.

J is TRBJ2-1 and V is TRBV5-4; no clear D. Trimming removed 0 bases at V and 0 bases at J, with 10 bases between. Germline values: CDR1 SGHNT, CDR2 YYREEE (reference sequence). The CDR3 runs 16 residues. The CDR3 bases are TGTGCCAGCAGCTTGGGAGCTTCAAGCTCCTACAATGAGCAGTTCTTC. It specifies CASSLGASSSYNEQFF.

The gene calls are TRBV7-9 and TRBJ2-7; tentatively, D is TRBD2 (6 bases). Germline CDR1 reads SEHNR; CDR2 reads FQNEAQ (reference sequence). The CDR3 spans 13 residues. V was clipped by 4 bases and J by 5 bases, with 12 bases between them. CDR3 nucleotides: TGTGCCAGCAGCTACATGCGGGATAACGAGCAGTACTTC. Residues: CASSYMRDNEQYF.

The CDR3 loop reads CASSVTSGQTEAFF. CDR3 nucleotides: TGTGCCAGCAGCGTCACCTCGGGACAGACTGAAGCTTTCTTT. The rearrangement uses TRBV9 and TRBJ1-1, with 7 bases that match TRBD1. V lost 2 bases and J lost 5; bases outside the gene matches: 6. Germline-derived CDR1 and CDR2 are SGDLS and YYNGEE. This CDR3 spans 14 amino acids.

CDR3 sequence (DNA): TGTGCCAGCAGCCCCCATGGACGGAGGGATTCACCCCTCCACTTT. This translates into CASSPHGRRDSPLHF. The chain recombines TRBV7-2 with TRBJ1-6; D ambiguous. Germline V gene sequence: CDR1 SGHTA, CDR2 FQGNSA. Trimming stripped 5 bases from V and 8 bases from J, with 16 bases between. The CDR3 consists of 15 residues.

This chain connects TRBV28 to TRBJ1-1, with no clear D. This CDR3 region has 13 residues. V was trimmed by 8 bases and J by 8 bases, leaving 18 bases between them. The V gene's germline CDR1 is MDHEN and CDR2 SYDVKM. The CDR3, as DNA: TGTGCCAGCGGCAACAGCTACTTACGCGAAGCTTTCTTT. This encodes CASGNSYLREAFF.

The rearrangement joins TRBV5-1 to TRBJ2-7, with D tentatively TRBD2 (6 bases). Trimming stripped 3 bases from V and 3 bases from J, with 16 bases between. Germline V gene lookup returns CDR1 SGHRS and CDR2 YFSETQ. The CDR3 loop spans 15 amino acids. This CDR3 is CASSSGDQAGYEQYF. The CDR3 nucleotides read TGCGCCAGCAGCTCGGGCGACCAAGCGGGCTACGAGCAGTACTTC.

The V gene is TRBV7-8, the J gene TRBJ2-7; D might be TRBD1 (5 bases). This CDR3 has 13 amino acids. V was trimmed by 3 bases and J by 6 bases, leaving 12 bases between them. CDR1 is SGHVS and CDR2 is FQNEAQ in the germline V gene. The chain's CDR3 is CASSFFRVGEQYF. The CDR3 DNA reads TGTGCCAGCAGCTTCTTCAGGGTCGGCGAGCAGTACTTC.

The V and J genes are TRBV4-1 and TRBJ1-2; 7 bases align to TRBD1. The CDR3 runs 13 residues. From germline, CDR1 is MGHRA and CDR2 YSYEKL. V trimming: 4 bases; J trimming: 7 bases; junction bases outside the gene matches: 6. The CDR3 sequence is CASSPSTGIGYTF. The CDR3 nucleotides read TGCGCCAGCAGCCCGTCGACAGGGATTGGCTACACCTTC.

V and J are TRBV27 and TRBJ1-4, with D possibly being TRBD1 (5 bases). The CDR3 runs to 14 residues. In germline, CDR1 is MNHEY, CDR2 SMNVEV (reference sequence). Trimming stripped 1 base from V and 3 bases from J, with 6 bases between. CDR3: CASSLWGANEKLFF. The DNA for the CDR3 is TGTGCCAGCAGTTTATGGGGGGCTAATGAAAAACTGTTTTTT.

CDR3 loop: CASKGTGRSNEQFF. The CDR3 DNA follows: TGTGCCAGCAAAGGGACAGGGCGGTCGAATGAGCAGTTCTTC. V gene TRBV3-1 (or the pseudogene TRBV3-2) combines with J gene TRBJ2-1; 9 bases align to TRBD1. The germline V gene has CDR1 LGHDT and CDR2 YNNKEL (reference sequence). This CDR3 spans 14 amino acids. V shed 7 bases and J 7 bases; nucleotides not matched to a gene: 8.

The rearrangement links TRBV19 to TRBJ2-2; perhaps TRBD2 as D (5 bases). The CDR3 is made up of 17 amino acids. Trimming removed 2 bases from V and 4 bases from J, with 17 bases in between. Germline V gene data show CDR1 as LNHDA and CDR2 as SQIVND (reference sequence). The CDR3 sequence: CASSINSRARGTGELFF. The CDR3 DNA reads as TGTGCCAGTAGTATAAATTCGAGGGCGCGCGGCACCGGGGAGCTGTTTTTT.

Details on this clone: Compared with germline, one end of the junction differs, possibly owing to a read error. This rearrangement joins TRBV2 to TRBJ1-5; TRBD1 matches 7 bases. Germline V CDR1 and CDR2: SNHLY, FYNNEI. This CDR3 has 15 residues. The CDR3 DNA reads TGTGCCAGCAGAGAAGACAGGGCTCCCAATCAGCCCCAGCATTTT. Translating it yields CASREDRAPNQPQHF.

The chain employs TRBV12-3 or TRBV12-4 and TRBJ1-1; D remains ambiguous. The CDR3 has 13 residues. Trimming removed 6 bases from V and 4 bases from J, with 12 bases in between. The DNA of the CDR3 is TGTGCCAGCAGGGTACAGATTCCCACTGAAGCTTTCTTT. It translates to CASRVQIPTEAFF.

This chain joins TRBV2 and TRBJ2-1; TRBD2 is a possible D gene (6 bases). The CDR3 is made up of 15 amino acids. Germline values: CDR1 SNHLY, CDR2 FYNNEI. The V end lost 6 bases, the J end lost 1 base, and 13 bases lay between the germline ends. In DNA, the CDR3 is TGTGCCAGCAGACCTACTAGCAGGTCCTACAATGAGCAGTTCTTC. Translating gives CASRPTSRSYNEQFF.

The chain couples TRBV7-9 to TRBJ2-7; D ambiguous. Trimming left V 1 base short and J 0 bases short, with 16 bases between. CDR3 length: 17 residues. The germline V gene encodes CDR1 SEHNR and CDR2 FQNEAQ (reference sequence). The CDR3 protein is CASSLGVGRISSYEQYF. In nucleotides, the CDR3 is TGTGCCAGCAGCTTAGGGGTCGGCAGGATAAGCTCCTACGAGCAGTACTTC. The full variable domain, with the rest looked up from reference TRBV7-9 and TRBJ2-7, is DTGVSQNPRHKITKRGQNVTFRCDPISEHNRLYWYRQTLGQGPEFLTYFQNEAQLEKSRLLSDRFSAERPKGSFSTLEIQRTEQGDSAMYLCASSLGVGRISSYEQYFGPGTRLTVT.

The chain carries TRBV7-3 and TRBJ1-1; D not certain. In germline, CDR1 is SGHTA, CDR2 FQGTGA. The CDR3 runs 14 residues. The germline V and J ends were trimmed by 3 bases and 1 base, with 9 bases remaining between them. The CDR3 DNA follows: TGTGCCAGCAGCTTCTCCGGGAGGAACACTGAAGCTTTCTTT. Translating it yields CASSFSGRNTEAFF.

This sequence joins TRBV6-2 or TRBV6-3 and TRBJ1-5; 7 bases line up with TRBD1. The V and J ends lost 4 bases and 6 bases, in that order; junction bases with no gene match: 6. The CDR3 length is 14 residues. CDR1 is MNHEY, CDR2 SVGEGT, per germline. DNA for the CDR3: TGTGCCAGCAGTTCGCAAGACAGGGTTCAGCCCCAGCATTTT. This sequence encodes CASSSQDRVQPQHF.

This rearrangement joins TRBV4-2 to TRBJ1-1, with TRBD1 identical over 11 bases. There are 17 residues in the CDR3. Germline CDR1 LGHNA, CDR2 YNFKEQ. Unmatched junction bases numbered 6, after V lost 3 bases and J lost 0 bases. The CDR3 reads CASSQGTGGWLNTEAFF. For the CDR3, the DNA is TGTGCCAGCAGCCAGGGGACAGGGGGATGGCTGAACACTGAAGCTTTCTTT.

Only one count was recorded for this clone. This chain uses TRBV7-3 with TRBJ1-1; D remains unclear. The germline V gene has CDR1 SGHTA and CDR2 FQGTGA. The CDR3 is 13 residues long. V was clipped by 3 bases and J by 3 bases, with 8 bases between them. The CDR3 loop reads CASSFHPDTEAFF. The CDR3 nucleotides are TGTGCCAGCAGCTTCCATCCGGACACTGAAGCTTTCTTT.

V usage is TRBV28 and J usage is TRBJ2-7, with 11 bases identical to TRBD2. This CDR3 is built from 13 residues. Unmatched junction bases numbered 2, after V lost 8 bases and J lost 2 bases. CDR1 is MDHEN, CDR2 SYDVKM, per germline. The CDR3 here is CASVSGGAYEQYF. CDR3 sequence (DNA): TGTGCCAGCGTTAGCGGGGGGGCCTACGAGCAGTACTTC.

The chain has TRBV9 and TRBJ2-7, with a weak D call TRBD2 (6 bases). The CDR3 length is 15 residues. V was shortened by 1 base and J by 2 bases, with 13 bases between the two germline ends. The germline gives CDR1 SGDLS, CDR2 YYNGEE. DNA of the CDR3: TGTGCCAGCAGCGTAACCTGGGAGGCAACCTACGAGCAGTACTTC. Encoded protein: CASSVTWEATYEQYF.

The rearrangement links TRBV25-1 to TRBJ1-1; 8 nucleotides match TRBD1. The CDR3 contains 15 residues. Germline lookup yields CDR1 MGHDK and CDR2 SYGVNS. The V and J ends lost 6 bases and 5 bases, in that order; junction bases with no gene match: 11. The CDR3, as DNA: TGTGCCAGCAGAGGTACAGCAGGGGGCGAGACTGAAGCTTTCTTT. Translating it yields CASRGTAGGETEAFF.